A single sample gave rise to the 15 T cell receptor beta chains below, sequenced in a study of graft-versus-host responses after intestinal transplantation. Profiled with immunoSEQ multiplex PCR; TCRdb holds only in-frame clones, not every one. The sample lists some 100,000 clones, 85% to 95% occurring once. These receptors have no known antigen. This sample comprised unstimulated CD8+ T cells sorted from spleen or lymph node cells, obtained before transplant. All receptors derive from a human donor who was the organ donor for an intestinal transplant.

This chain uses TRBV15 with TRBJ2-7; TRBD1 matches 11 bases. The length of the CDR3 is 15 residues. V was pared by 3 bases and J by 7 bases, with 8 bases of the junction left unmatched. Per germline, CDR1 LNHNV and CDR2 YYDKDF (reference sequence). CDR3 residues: CATSSRGQGAGEQYF. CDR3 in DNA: TGTGCCACCAGCAGTCGTGGACAGGGGGCAGGAGAGCAGTACTTC.

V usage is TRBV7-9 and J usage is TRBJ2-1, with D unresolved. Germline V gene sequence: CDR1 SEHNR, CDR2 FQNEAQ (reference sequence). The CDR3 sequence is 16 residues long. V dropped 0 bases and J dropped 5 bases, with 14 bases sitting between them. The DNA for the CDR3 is TGTGCCAGCAGCTTAGCGCAGGTCCATTTCGACAATGAGCAGTTCTTC. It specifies CASSLAQVHFDNEQFF.

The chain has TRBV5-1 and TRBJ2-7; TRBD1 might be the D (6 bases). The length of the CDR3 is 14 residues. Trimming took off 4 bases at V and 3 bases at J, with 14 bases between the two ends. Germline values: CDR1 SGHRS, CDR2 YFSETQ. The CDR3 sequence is CASSVGRGVYEQYF. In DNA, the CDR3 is TGCGCCAGCAGCGTTGGCAGGGGAGTCTACGAGCAGTACTTC.

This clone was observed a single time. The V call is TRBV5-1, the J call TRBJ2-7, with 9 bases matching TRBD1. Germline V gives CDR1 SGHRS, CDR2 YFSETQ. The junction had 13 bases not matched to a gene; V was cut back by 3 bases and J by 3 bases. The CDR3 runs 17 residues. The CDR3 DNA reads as TGCGCCAGCAGCTGGGGACAGGGCTCTCCCACCTTCTACGAGCAGTACTTC. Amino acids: CASSWGQGSPTFYEQYF.

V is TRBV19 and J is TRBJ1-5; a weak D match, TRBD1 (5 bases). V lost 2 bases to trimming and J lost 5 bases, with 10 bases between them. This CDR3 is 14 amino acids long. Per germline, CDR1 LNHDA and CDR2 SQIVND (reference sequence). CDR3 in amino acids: CASSIHPGDQPQHF. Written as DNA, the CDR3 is TGTGCCAGTAGTATACACCCGGGGGATCAGCCCCAGCATTTT.

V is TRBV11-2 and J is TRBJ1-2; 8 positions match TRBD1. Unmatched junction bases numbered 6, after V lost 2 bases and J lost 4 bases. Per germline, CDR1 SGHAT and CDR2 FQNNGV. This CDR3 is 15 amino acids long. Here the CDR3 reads CASSLNSDRVYGYTF. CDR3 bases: TGTGCCAGCAGCTTAAACTCGGACAGGGTCTATGGCTACACCTTC.

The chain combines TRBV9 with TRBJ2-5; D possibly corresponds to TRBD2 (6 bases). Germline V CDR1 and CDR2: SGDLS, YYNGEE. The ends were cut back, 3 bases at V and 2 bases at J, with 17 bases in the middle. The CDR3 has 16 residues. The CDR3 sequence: CASSARGGGEQETQYF. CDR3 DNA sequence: TGTGCCAGCAGCGCGAGGGGAGGTGGGGAGCAAGAGACCCAGTACTTC.

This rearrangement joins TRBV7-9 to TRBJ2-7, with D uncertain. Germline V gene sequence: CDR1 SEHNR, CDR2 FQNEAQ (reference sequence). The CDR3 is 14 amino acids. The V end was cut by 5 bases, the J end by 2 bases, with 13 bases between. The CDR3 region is CASSPTTQAYEQYF. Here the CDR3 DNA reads TGTGCCAGCAGCCCGACGACTCAAGCCTACGAGCAGTACTTC.

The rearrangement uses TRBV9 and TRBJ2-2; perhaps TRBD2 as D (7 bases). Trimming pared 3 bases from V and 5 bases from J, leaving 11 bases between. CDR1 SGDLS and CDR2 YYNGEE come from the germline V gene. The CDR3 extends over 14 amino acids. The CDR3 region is CASSGRGGTGELFF. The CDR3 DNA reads TGTGCCAGCAGCGGTAGGGGGGGGACCGGGGAGCTGTTTTTT.

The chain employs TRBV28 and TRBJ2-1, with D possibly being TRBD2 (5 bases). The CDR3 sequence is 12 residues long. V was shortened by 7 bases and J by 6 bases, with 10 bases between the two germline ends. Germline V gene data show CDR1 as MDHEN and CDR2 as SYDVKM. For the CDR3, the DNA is TGTGCCAGCACTAGGGAGACCAATGAGCAGTTCTTC. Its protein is CASTRETNEQFF.

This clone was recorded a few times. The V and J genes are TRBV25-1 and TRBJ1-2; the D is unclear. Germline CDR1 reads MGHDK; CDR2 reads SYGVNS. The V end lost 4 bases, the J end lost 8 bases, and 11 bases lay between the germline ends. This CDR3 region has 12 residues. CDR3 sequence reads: CASSAGWRGYTF. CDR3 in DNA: TGTGCCAGCAGTGCGGGTTGGCGAGGCTACACCTTC.

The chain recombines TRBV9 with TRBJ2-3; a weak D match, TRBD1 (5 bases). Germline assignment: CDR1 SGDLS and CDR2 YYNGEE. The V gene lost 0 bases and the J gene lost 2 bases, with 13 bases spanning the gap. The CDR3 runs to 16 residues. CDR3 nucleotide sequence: TGTGCCAGCAGCGTAGGTGGGGCTAGACCCACAGATACGCAGTATTTT. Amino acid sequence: CASSVGGARPTDTQYF. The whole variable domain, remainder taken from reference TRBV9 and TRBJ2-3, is DSGVTQTPKHLITATGQRVTLRCSPRSGDLSVYWYQQSLDQGLQFLIQYYNGEERAKGNILERFSAQQFPDLHSELNLSSLELGDSALYFCASSVGGARPTDTQYFGPGTRLTVL.

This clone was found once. The DNA for the CDR3 is TGCAGCGTTAAGTGGAGGGGGCTGGTTAACTATGGCTACACCTTC. It codes for CSVKWRGLVNYGYTF. The chain uses TRBV29-1 and TRBJ1-2; TRBD1 matches at 7 bases. Germline lookup yields CDR1 SQVTM and CDR2 ANQGSEA. The CDR3 is 15 residues long. V shed 5 bases, J shed 1 base, and the junction held 10 bases outside the gene matches. The variable domain in full, with the rest retrieved from reference TRBV29-1 and TRBJ1-2, is SAVISQKPSRDICQRGTSLTIQCQVDSQVTMMFWYRQQPGQSLTLIATANQGSEATYESGFVIDKFPISRPNLTFSTLTVSNMSPEDSSIYLCSVKWRGLVNYGYTFGSGTRLTVV.

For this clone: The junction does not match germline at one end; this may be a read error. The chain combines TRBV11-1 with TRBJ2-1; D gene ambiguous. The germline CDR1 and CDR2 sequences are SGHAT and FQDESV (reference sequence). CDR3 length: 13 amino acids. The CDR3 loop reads CASSLASGSIRVF. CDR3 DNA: TGTGCCAGCAGCTTAGCGTCTGGATCTATTCGGGTCTTC.

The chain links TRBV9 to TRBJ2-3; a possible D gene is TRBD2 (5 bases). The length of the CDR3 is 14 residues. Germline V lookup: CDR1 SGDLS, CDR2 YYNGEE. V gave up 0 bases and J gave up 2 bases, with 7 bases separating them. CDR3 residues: CASSVERDTDTQYF. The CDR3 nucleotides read TGTGCCAGCAGCGTAGAACGGGACACAGATACGCAGTATTTT.